The 27 T cell receptor beta chains presented below share a single source sample, sequenced in a study of cytotoxic CD8 clonotypes in ibrutinib-treated CLL. The repertoire was sequenced with immunoSEQ multiplex PCR; TCRdb's copy has only in-frame clones and lacks some. The table has about 45,000 clones, approximately 65% seen once. Sample: PBMCs, taken after 24 months of ibrutinib treatment. The receptors shown here come from a human donor with chronic lymphocytic leukemia.

The J gene is TRBJ2-3, the V gene TRBV10-3; TRBD1 is a possible D gene (5 bases). V lost 8 bases and J lost 1, with 13 bases in between. Germline CDR1 and CDR2: ENHRY and SYGVKD. The CDR3 is 14 residues long. CDR3 nucleotide sequence: TGTGCCATCGCAGGGCAACACCGCACAGATACGCAGTATTTT. It is translated as CAIAGQHRTDTQYF.

J is TRBJ2-7 and V is TRBV7-2; weak D call: TRBD1 (5 bases). CDR1 and CDR2 (germline): SGHTA, FQGNSA. The CDR3 loop spans 13 amino acids. Trimming removed 2 bases at V and 2 bases at J, with 7 bases between. Here the CDR3 DNA reads TGTGCCAGCAGCTTACAGGGTACCTACGAGCAGTACTTC. Translating gives CASSLQGTYEQYF. Filled out from reference TRBV7-2 and TRBJ2-7, the complete variable domain reads GAGVSQSPSNKVTEKGKDVELRCDPISGHTALYWYRQSLGQGLEFLIYFQGNSAPDKSGLPSDRFSAERTGGSVSTLTIQRTQQEDSAVYLCASSLQGTYEQYFGPGTRLTVT.

This rearrangement joins TRBV6-6 to TRBJ2-3, with D perhaps TRBD1 (6 bases). Germline CDR1 MNHNY, CDR2 SVGAGI (reference sequence). The CDR3 is made up of 14 amino acids. With 5 bases removed from V and 0 bases from J, the gap between germline ends came to 9 bases. CDR3 in amino acids: CASSGGRSTDTQYF. In nucleotides, the CDR3 is TGTGCCAGCAGTGGGGGCCGTAGCACAGATACGCAGTATTTT.

In its sample, this clone was seen once. This sequence joins TRBV12-5 and TRBJ2-5; either TRBD1 or TRBD2 may supply D (6 bases each). There are 12 residues in the CDR3. Germline CDR1 LGHNT, CDR2 FRNRAP. Trimming cost V 6 bases and J 7 bases, with 12 bases left between them. This CDR3 reads CASGSEGGTQYF. CDR3 bases: TGTGCTAGTGGCTCCGAGGGGGGGACCCAGTACTTC.

This clone has a count of ten or more. CDR3 sequence: CASSFGRSEAFF. The CDR3, as DNA: TGCGCCAGCAGCTTTGGACGGAGTGAAGCTTTCTTT. The chain has TRBV5-1 and TRBJ1-1; D unclear. This CDR3 is built from 12 residues. Germline CDR1 is SGHRS and CDR2 is YFSETQ. Trimming removed 2 bases from V and 7 bases from J, with 9 bases in between. The entire variable domain, with the rest obtained from reference TRBV5-1 and TRBJ1-1, is as follows: KAGVTQTPRYLIKTRGQQVTLSCSPISGHRSVSWYQQTPGQGLQFLFEYFSETQRNKGNFPGRFSGRQFSNSRSEMNVSTLELGDSALYLCASSFGRSEAFFGQGTRLTVV.

V gene TRBV5-1 combines with J gene TRBJ2-1, with 14 nucleotides matching TRBD2. Germline CDR1 SGHRS, CDR2 YFSETQ. This CDR3 is built from 18 residues. Trimming took 0 bases from V and 1 from J; bases not matched to a gene: 3. The CDR3 loop reads CASSLGTSGRSSYNEQFF. In DNA form, the CDR3 reads TGCGCCAGCAGCTTGGGGACTAGCGGGAGGAGTTCCTACAATGAGCAGTTCTTC.

This clone was seen just once. The chain carries TRBV11-2 and TRBJ2-1; 8 bases agree with TRBD2. V lost 6 bases, J lost 10 bases, and 8 bases stayed unmatched. Looked up from germline, CDR1 is SGHAT and CDR2 is FQNNGV. The CDR3 extends over 13 amino acids. The CDR3 DNA sequence: TGTGCCAGCAGACACCCGGGACTAGTAGAGCAGTTCTTC. It specifies CASRHPGLVEQFF.

This clone occurred once. The chain uses TRBV5-1 and TRBJ2-2; D gene ambiguous. Germline V lookup: CDR1 SGHRS, CDR2 YFSETQ. Trimming removed 5 bases from V and 0 bases from J, with 8 bases in between. The CDR3 runs to 14 residues. Written as DNA, the CDR3 is TGCGCCAGCAGGTGGGATTCGAACACCGGGGAGCTGTTTTTT. Translating it yields CASRWDSNTGELFF.

This clone has a count of ten or more. This chain links TRBV7-3 with TRBJ1-2; 10 bases agree with TRBD1. The CDR3 loop spans 18 amino acids. Germline V CDR1 and CDR2: SGHTA, FQGTGA. Trimming removed 1 base from V and 0 bases from J; junction bases left unmatched: 8. The CDR3 DNA follows: TGTGCCAGCAGCTTAAGCCCCTCCGGGACAGGGGCTAACTATGGCTACACCTTC. It encodes CASSLSPSGTGANYGYTF. The full variable domain, completed using reference TRBV7-3 and TRBJ1-2, is GAGVSQTPSNKVTEKGKYVELRCDPISGHTALYWYRQSLGQGPEFLIYFQGTGAADDSGLPNDRFFAVRPEGSVSTLKIQRTERGDSAVYLCASSLSPSGTGANYGYTFGSGTRLTVV.

This clone occurred a few times. The chain links TRBV29-1 to TRBJ2-1; D might be TRBD2 (6 bases). Germline-derived CDR1 and CDR2 are SQVTM and ANQGSEA. This CDR3 region has 14 residues. Trimming removed 0 bases at V and 8 bases at J, with 14 bases between. The CDR3 is CSVEDLGRFDEQFF. Written as DNA, the CDR3 is TGCAGCGTTGAAGATCTTGGGAGGTTCGATGAGCAGTTCTTC.

Only a few counts were recorded for this clone. The chain joins TRBV15 to TRBJ1-4, with TRBD1 identical over 7 bases. The CDR3 extends over 15 amino acids. Germline V gene data show CDR1 as LNHNV and CDR2 as YYDKDF (reference sequence). With V trimmed by 3 bases and J by 4 bases, 5 bases remained unmatched. CDR3 sequence (DNA): TGTGCCACCAGCAGCGGAGGGGGCTATAATGAAAAACTGTTTTTT. Translating it yields CATSSGGGYNEKLFF.

The chain couples TRBV4-1 to TRBJ2-7; D is unresolved. CDR1 MGHRA and CDR2 YSYEKL come from the germline V gene. This CDR3 comprises 16 residues. The V gene lost 0 bases and the J gene lost 2 bases, with 14 bases spanning the gap. This chain's CDR3 is CASSQDGPGKTYEQYF. The DNA for the CDR3 is TGCGCCAGCAGCCAAGATGGCCCAGGCAAAACCTACGAGCAGTACTTC.

This chain uses TRBV27 with TRBJ1-2; D uncertain. CDR3 length: 12 amino acids. V dropped 10 bases and J dropped 5 bases, with 14 bases sitting between them. Germline V gene sequence: CDR1 MNHEY, CDR2 SMNVEV (reference sequence). CDR3 DNA sequence: TGTGCCACCTTAGGTGGGATATATGGCTACACCTTC. This codes for CATLGGIYGYTF.

J is TRBJ2-2 and V is TRBV2, with TRBD1 as a possible D gene (6 bases). From germline, CDR1 is SNHLY and CDR2 FYNNEI. Deletions cut 8 bases from V and 6 bases from J, with 16 bases between. This CDR3 is built from 14 residues. The CDR3 sequence is CASYRDTTPGELFF. Written as DNA, the CDR3 is TGTGCCAGCTACCGGGACACGACGCCCGGGGAGCTGTTTTTT.

This clone showed up many times. The V and J genes are TRBV5-1 and TRBJ2-7; D unclear. The CDR3 consists of 13 residues. Trimming stripped 2 bases from V and 0 bases from J, with 6 bases between. Germline V gene lookup returns CDR1 SGHRS and CDR2 YFSETQ. Here the CDR3 reads CASSFISSYEQYF. CDR3 DNA: TGCGCCAGCAGCTTTATTTCCTCCTACGAGCAGTACTTC.

The sample holds a few counts of this clone. J is TRBJ1-1 and V is TRBV6-5, with D maybe TRBD1 (6 bases). CDR1 is MNHEY and CDR2 is SVGAGI in the germline V gene. Trimming pared 10 bases from V and 5 bases from J, leaving 11 bases between. This CDR3 region has 11 residues. CDR3 region: CATKGGTEAFF. The DNA for the CDR3 is TGTGCCACCAAAGGGGGAACTGAAGCTTTCTTT.

The chain is built from TRBV6-5 and TRBJ1-4, with 8 bases fitting TRBD1. V shed 0 bases, J shed 16 bases, and the junction held 10 bases outside the gene matches. The CDR3 length is 14 residues. Germline CDR1 is MNHEY and CDR2 is SVGAGI. CDR3 region: CASSYSRTGIPAFF. The CDR3, as DNA: TGTGCCAGCAGTTACTCCCGGACAGGGATACCCGCGTTTTTT.

The chain couples TRBV25-1 to TRBJ2-1, with D tentatively TRBD1 (5 bases). From germline, CDR1 is MGHDK and CDR2 SYGVNS. V lost 9 bases and J 4 bases, leaving 7 bases between the germline ends. The CDR3 runs to 11 residues. This CDR3 is CASGQYNEQFF. The CDR3 DNA is TGTGCCAGTGGACAATACAATGAGCAGTTCTTC. Based on the CDR3 plus reference TRBV25-1 and TRBJ2-1, the full variable domain is EADIYQTPRYLVIGTGKKITLECSQTMGHDKMYWYQQDPGMELHLIHYSYGVNSTEKGDLSSESTVSRIRTEHFPLTLESARPSHTSQYLCASGQYNEQFFGPGTRLTVL.

This clone came up once. The chain is built from TRBV10-2 and TRBJ1-1, with D uncertain. The CDR3 is made up of 12 amino acids. Trimming removed 4 bases at V and 1 base at J, with 4 bases between. CDR1 is WSHSY, CDR2 SAAADI, per germline. The CDR3 DNA reads TGCGCCAGCAGTGTACAGAACACTGAAGCTTTCTTT. Its protein product is CASSVQNTEAFF.

This clone was detected only a few times. The chain links TRBV29-1 to TRBJ1-5, with a tentative D call TRBD1 (5 bases). Trimming pared 5 bases from V and 6 bases from J, leaving 14 bases between. Germline V gene data show CDR1 as SQVTM and CDR2 as ANQGSEA. The CDR3 is 13 amino acids. The DNA of the CDR3 is TGCAGCGTTCAGTCAGGGACGACTCAGCCCCAGCATTTT. Protein product: CSVQSGTTQPQHF.

This clone was picked up a small number of times. This rearrangement joins TRBV11-2 to TRBJ2-7; D is possibly TRBD1 (5 bases). The ends were cut back, 2 bases at V and 7 bases at J, with 15 bases in the middle. This CDR3 is built from 14 residues. CDR1 is SGHAT and CDR2 is FQNNGV in the germline V gene. Here the CDR3 reads CASSLYAGLWEQYF. The CDR3 DNA reads as TGTGCCAGCAGCTTATATGCAGGGTTGTGGGAGCAGTACTTC.

The rearrangement uses TRBV28 and TRBJ1-3, with 8 bases identical to TRBD1. CDR1 is MDHEN and CDR2 is SYDVKM in the germline V gene. V shed 6 bases, J shed 0 bases, and the junction held 7 bases outside the gene matches. This CDR3 contains 16 residues. DNA for the CDR3: TGTGCCAGCAGCCGAGGACAGGGCTTCTCTGGAAACACCATATATTTT. Translating gives CASSRGQGFSGNTIYF.

This clone was detected only a few times. Germline is not matched at one junction end, which may reflect a read error. The chain has TRBV5-1 and TRBJ1-1; D unclear. CDR3 size: 12 residues. Germline assignment: CDR1 SGHRS and CDR2 YFSETQ. The CDR3 DNA sequence: TGCGCCAGCAGATTGGGAAACACTGAAGCTTTCTTT. It yields the protein CASRLGNTEAFF. The variable domain in full, with the rest retrieved from reference TRBV5-1 and TRBJ1-1, is KAGVTQTPRYLIKTRGQQVTLSCSPISGHRSVSWYQQTPGQGLQFLFEYFSETQRNKGNFPGRFSGRQFSNSRSEMNVSTLELGDSALYLCASRLGNTEAFFGQGTRLTVV.

This clone was seen a single time. The V and J genes are TRBV10-3 and TRBJ1-1, with no clear D. Trimming removed 0 bases at V and 3 bases at J, with 5 bases between. The CDR3 has 13 residues. Germline V gene sequence: CDR1 ENHRY, CDR2 SYGVKD. For the CDR3, the DNA is TGTGCCATCAGTGAGTCGGGGTACACTGAAGCTTTCTTT. Its translation: CAISESGYTEAFF.

This chain connects TRBV30 to TRBJ1-5; 7 nucleotides align to TRBD1. The CDR3 length is 16 residues. With V trimmed by 4 bases and J by 1 base, 10 bases remained unmatched. CDR1 is GTSNPN and CDR2 is SVGIG in the germline V gene (reference sequence). CDR3 sequence (DNA): TGTGCCTGGAATAAGGGAGGGGGCAAGAGCAATCAGCCCCAGCATTTT. Translated, it gives CAWNKGGGKSNQPQHF.

The chain has TRBV9 and TRBJ2-7; maybe TRBD1 (6 bases). The CDR3 is 14 residues long. Trimming left V 1 base short and J 6 bases short, with 14 bases between. The germline gives CDR1 SGDLS, CDR2 YYNGEE. The CDR3 protein is CASSVSGVLGEQYF. The CDR3 nucleotides read TGTGCCAGCAGCGTATCAGGGGTACTCGGCGAGCAGTACTTC.

The chain couples TRBV2 to TRBJ2-7; D remains unclear. The CDR3 has 12 residues. Germline loops: CDR1 SNHLY, CDR2 FYNNEI. V was cut by 6 bases and J by 3 bases, with 9 bases left in between. CDR3 residues: CASSQEYYEQYF. The CDR3 DNA sequence: TGTGCCAGCAGCCAGGAATACTACGAGCAGTACTTC.